The 24 T cell receptor beta chains given below trace back to one sample, sequenced in a study of shared clonotypes between healthy human individuals. The naive CD8 subset, CD45RO-negative cells positively selected for CCR7, excluded terminally differentiated effector memory CD45RA+ cells. This table comes from immunoSEQ multiplex PCR, and its TCRdb copy is limited to in-frame clones, with some not included. The sample holds 550,000 to 750,000 clones; nearly 97% are singletons and the top ten take around 0.11%. The sample comprised naive CD8+ T cells sorted from blood. The receptor set was obtained from a woman between 25 and 40 years old in good health.

This sequence joins TRBV7-7 and TRBJ2-1, with 8 nucleotides matching TRBD2. The CDR3 extends over 15 amino acids. With V trimmed by 4 bases and J by 6 bases, 8 bases remained unmatched. Germline loops: CDR1 SSHAT, CDR2 FNYEAQ (reference sequence). The CDR3: CASSSAGEGTNEQFF. The CDR3 coding sequence is TGTGCCAGCAGCTCAGCGGGAGAGGGGACCAATGAGCAGTTCTTC.

The V and J genes are TRBV28 and TRBJ2-7; no clear D gene. The V gene lost 3 bases and the J gene lost 1 base, with 10 bases spanning the gap. CDR3 length: 14 residues. From germline, CDR1 is MDHEN and CDR2 SYDVKM. The CDR3 spells CASSFRYGSYEQYF. The CDR3 nucleotides are TGTGCCAGCAGTTTTAGGTACGGTTCCTACGAGCAGTACTTC.

V is TRBV28 and J is TRBJ2-3; a possible D gene is TRBD1 (5 bases). This CDR3 has 15 amino acids. Germline CDR1 and CDR2: MDHEN and SYDVKM. Trimming stripped 6 bases from V and 3 bases from J, with 16 bases between. CDR3 bases: TGTGCCAGCAGCCTTCCTACCAGGGATACAGATACGCAGTATTTT. This codes for CASSLPTRDTDTQYF. Supplemented by reference TRBV28 and TRBJ2-3, the full variable domain reads DVKVTQSSRYLVKRTGEKVFLECVQDMDHENMFWYRQDPGLGLRLIYFSYDVKMKEKGDIPEGYSVSREKKERFSLILESASTNQTSMYLCASSLPTRDTDTQYFGPGTRLTVL.

The chain links TRBV28 to TRBJ2-7, with unresolved D. Germline lookup yields CDR1 MDHEN and CDR2 SYDVKM. Trimming left V 5 bases short and J 4 bases short, with 6 bases between. The CDR3 has 11 amino acids. The CDR3 region has the DNA TGTGCCAGCAGTCCTTGGTACGAGCAGTACTTC. It yields the protein CASSPWYEQYF.

J is TRBJ1-6 and V is TRBV4-1; 7 bases align to TRBD1. The V segment lost 1 base and the J segment 7 bases; nucleotides outside the gene matches: 7. This CDR3 contains 16 residues. The germline gives CDR1 MGHRA, CDR2 YSYEKL. CDR3 loop: CASSQGPGQINSPLHF. The CDR3 DNA reads as TGCGCCAGCAGCCAAGGACCGGGACAGATAAATTCACCCCTCCACTTT.

The chain has TRBV11-2 and TRBJ2-3; D is possibly TRBD2 (6 bases). Trimming shortened V by 1 base and J by 2 bases, and 10 bases separated the two germline ends. Germline CDR1 and CDR2: SGHAT and FQNNGV. This CDR3 spans 15 amino acids. In DNA, the CDR3 is TGTGCCAGCAGCTTAGGGGACTTCCTCACAGATACGCAGTATTTT. Translated, it gives CASSLGDFLTDTQYF.

The rearrangement uses TRBV9 and TRBJ2-1; either TRBD1 or TRBD2 may fit D (7 bases each). The CDR3 is made up of 18 amino acids. Germline values: CDR1 SGDLS, CDR2 YYNGEE. Trimming pared 3 bases from V and 3 bases from J, leaving 22 bases between. The DNA of the CDR3 is TGTGCCAGCAGCGCAAGACAGGGCGGTGCGGGAGTCTACAATGAGCAGTTCTTC. It encodes CASSARQGGAGVYNEQFF.

The chain combines TRBV4-2 with TRBJ2-1, with 8 bases that match TRBD2. The CDR3 sequence is 17 residues long. With V trimmed by 3 bases and J by 4 bases, 11 bases remained unmatched. In germline, CDR1 is LGHNA, CDR2 YNFKEQ. CDR3 sequence reads: CASSHPSGAGEYNEQFF. The CDR3 region has the DNA TGTGCCAGCAGCCACCCATCAGGAGCGGGGGAGTACAATGAGCAGTTCTTC.

The J gene is TRBJ2-3, the V gene TRBV9; possibly TRBD1 for D (5 bases). Per the germline V gene, CDR1 is SGDLS and CDR2 is YYNGEE. The CDR3 loop spans 12 amino acids. Trimming shortened V by 1 base and J by 5 bases, and 5 bases separated the two germline ends. The CDR3 loop is CASSVQGDTQYF. The CDR3 nucleotides are TGTGCCAGCAGCGTACAGGGAGATACGCAGTATTTT. The entire variable domain, with the rest obtained from reference TRBV9 and TRBJ2-3, is as follows: DSGVTQTPKHLITATGQRVTLRCSPRSGDLSVYWYQQSLDQGLQFLIQYYNGEERAKGNILERFSAQQFPDLHSELNLSSLELGDSALYFCASSVQGDTQYFGPGTRLTVL.

The rearrangement joins TRBV4-1 to TRBJ2-1; a possible D gene is TRBD2 (5 bases). The V end lost 1 base, the J end lost 2 bases, and 9 bases lay between the germline ends. From germline, CDR1 is MGHRA and CDR2 YSYEKL. The CDR3 covers 15 residues. CDR3 sequence (DNA): TGCGCCAGCAGCCAAGGCGGACTCACCTACAATGAGCAGTTCTTC. Its protein product is CASSQGGLTYNEQFF.

The rearrangement uses TRBV15 and TRBJ2-6; TRBD1 matches 7 bases. The germline V gene encodes CDR1 LNHNV and CDR2 YYDKDF (reference sequence). J lost 2 bases, V lost 7 bases, and 2 bases had no gene match. This CDR3 is 14 amino acids long. In nucleotides, the CDR3 is TGTGCCACCACGACAGGGACTGGGGCCAACGTCCTGACTTTC. Protein: CATTTGTGANVLTF.

This clone appeared once. The rearrangement uses TRBV4-1 and TRBJ1-1; 9 nucleotides match TRBD1. The CDR3 extends over 16 amino acids. Trimming removed 4 bases from V and 5 bases from J; junction bases left unmatched: 11. In germline, CDR1 is MGHRA, CDR2 YSYEKL. CDR3 in amino acids: CASSPLGTGRGTEAFF. The CDR3 DNA sequence: TGCGCCAGCAGCCCACTAGGGACAGGGCGGGGGACTGAAGCTTTCTTT.

The table lists this clone with a count of one. This sequence joins TRBV5-6 and TRBJ2-7; 9 bases agree with TRBD1. The germline gives CDR1 SGHDT, CDR2 YYEEEE. This CDR3 has 15 amino acids. J was trimmed by 5 bases and V by 0 bases; bases with no gene match: 6. The DNA for the CDR3 is TGTGCCAGCAGCTTGGGGACAGGGGCCCGCGACGAGCAGTACTTC. It is translated as CASSLGTGARDEQYF.

This chain uses TRBV9 with TRBJ2-3; D remains unclear. Trimming pared 0 bases from V and 5 bases from J, leaving 7 bases between. The CDR3 loop spans 13 amino acids. Germline V gene sequence: CDR1 SGDLS, CDR2 YYNGEE. The DNA for the CDR3 is TGTGCCAGCAGCGTAGTGACCGGAGATACGCAGTATTTT. Its protein is CASSVVTGDTQYF.

The genes are TRBV28 and TRBJ2-4, with 8 bases identical to TRBD2. The CDR3 has 13 amino acids. Germline V gene data show CDR1 as MDHEN and CDR2 as SYDVKM. J lost 6 bases, V lost 6 bases, and 4 bases had no gene match. Here the CDR3 DNA reads TGTGCCAGCAGCGGGACTAGAAGAAACATTCAGTACTTC. Translating gives CASSGTRRNIQYF. The full variable domain, rest sourced from reference TRBV28 and TRBJ2-4, is DVKVTQSSRYLVKRTGEKVFLECVQDMDHENMFWYRQDPGLGLRLIYFSYDVKMKEKGDIPEGYSVSREKKERFSLILESASTNQTSMYLCASSGTRRNIQYFGAGTRLSVL.

The genes are TRBV2 and TRBJ2-5, with TRBD1 matching 8 bases. J was trimmed by 2 bases and V by 3 bases; bases with no gene match: 8. CDR1 and CDR2 (germline): SNHLY, FYNNEI. The CDR3 sequence is 16 residues long. The CDR3: CASSEAFDRGQETQYF. The CDR3 DNA sequence: TGTGCCAGCAGTGAGGCGTTCGACAGGGGACAAGAGACCCAGTACTTC.

The genes are TRBV28 and TRBJ2-4; unclear D gene. The CDR3 loop spans 11 amino acids. Looked up from germline, CDR1 is MDHEN and CDR2 is SYDVKM. V lost 5 bases, J lost 7 bases, and 6 bases lay in between. In nucleotides, the CDR3 is TGTGCCAGCAGTCGGACGAACATTCAGTACTTC. Translating it yields CASSRTNIQYF.

V and J are TRBV4-1 and TRBJ1-5, with D unresolved. Deletions cut 0 bases from V and 5 bases from J, with 20 bases between. This CDR3 region has 18 residues. Germline values: CDR1 MGHRA, CDR2 YSYEKL. The CDR3: CASSQDFEEGHRYQPQHF. The CDR3 nucleotides read TGCGCCAGCAGCCAAGATTTCGAAGAAGGGCATCGCTATCAGCCCCAGCATTTT.

The J gene is TRBJ2-2, the V gene TRBV28, with D tentatively TRBD1 (6 bases). The V end lost 5 bases, the J end lost 7 bases, and 17 bases lay between the germline ends. This CDR3 has 15 residues. Germline V lookup: CDR1 MDHEN, CDR2 SYDVKM. CDR3 DNA: TGTGCCAGCAGTACTCACGATAGAGGGGGCGGGGAGCTGTTTTTT. Its protein product is CASSTHDRGGGELFF.

V is TRBV4-1 and J is TRBJ2-5; TRBD2 matches 7 bases. The end of the DNA fits TRBJ2-7 better, so the J call may be wrong. Germline V gives CDR1 MGHRA, CDR2 YSYEKL. CDR3 length equals 14 residues. This chain's CDR3 is CASSQGGSSYEQYF. In DNA, the CDR3 is TGCGCCAGCAGCCAAGGCGGGAGCTCCTACGAGCAGTACTTC.

V and J are TRBV6-1 and TRBJ1-4; D might be TRBD1 (6 bases). Germline V gene sequence: CDR1 MNHNS, CDR2 SASEGT. Trimming removed 4 bases at V and 0 bases at J, with 12 bases between. CDR3 length: 16 residues. CDR3 region: CASSAWDTSTNEKLFF. In DNA form, the CDR3 reads TGTGCCAGCAGTGCCTGGGACACATCAACTAATGAAAAACTGTTTTTT.

V and J are TRBV4-1 and TRBJ2-5, with 10 bases identical to TRBD1. This CDR3 is built from 16 residues. Germline CDR1 and CDR2: MGHRA and YSYEKL. V shed 4 bases, J shed 2 bases, and the junction held 7 bases outside the gene matches. CDR3 DNA: TGCGCCAGCAGCCGGGGAGGACAGGGGGTACAAGAGACCCAGTACTTC. It encodes CASSRGGQGVQETQYF.

The J gene is TRBJ2-1, the V gene TRBV2, with no clear D. Germline V lookup: CDR1 SNHLY, CDR2 FYNNEI. The CDR3 runs to 14 residues. Deletions cut 2 bases from V and 0 bases from J, with 5 bases between. The CDR3, as DNA: TGTGCCAGCAGTGAAAAGAGCTCCTACAATGAGCAGTTCTTC. Translated, it gives CASSEKSSYNEQFF.

This clone turned up a few times. CDR3 residues: CASSIGREGEAFF. The CDR3 bases are TGTGCCAGTAGTATTGGGAGGGAGGGTGAAGCTTTCTTT. The chain joins TRBV19 to TRBJ1-1; no clear D. Per the germline V gene, CDR1 is LNHDA and CDR2 is SQIVND (reference sequence). Trimming took off 3 bases at V and 7 bases at J, with 12 bases between the two ends. The CDR3 is made up of 13 amino acids. Full variable domain (outside the CDR3, taken from reference TRBV19 and TRBJ1-1): DGGITQSPKYLFRKEGQNVTLSCEQNLNHDAMYWYRQDPGQGLRLIYYSQIVNDFQKGDIAEGYSVSREKKESFPLTVTSAQKNPTAFYLCASSIGREGEAFFGQGTRLTVV.